This TCR beta chain was found in a study of T-cell memory formation after mild COVID-19. Points from the study as a whole: Contracting CD4+ clones lay largely in CM and EM, with CD8+ ones residing in EMRA. Day 15 to 85 contracting clones showed balanced CD4/CD8; day 15 to 37 expanders favored CD4+.

CDR3 length: 14 residues. Trimming stripped 4 bases from V and 1 base from J, with 11 bases between. Germline CDR1 and CDR2: SGHRS and YFSETQ. This clonotype was detected a few times. Its antigen remains unidentified. TCRdb re-analysed the 5' RACE reads in MiXCR, keeping a single row per CDR3 protein. Of around 300,000 distinct CDR3 sequences in the sample, around 15% were seen once. The clonotype was recovered from a man in his late teens or twenties who had mild COVID-19 (a few samples of this study predate the infection). Cell type and time point are not known. The sample comprised PBMCs or a T cell subset sorted from them (not recorded which). V usage is TRBV5-1 and J usage is TRBJ2-5; perhaps TRBD1 as D (5 bases). The CDR3 sequence is CASSRDRPQETQYF. The CDR3, as DNA: TGCGCCAGCAGCAGAGACAGACCCCAAGAGACCCAGTACTTC.